Sequencing of this TCR beta chain was carried out in a study of T cells in Graves' hyperthyroidism and ophthalmopathy. This blood was taken when hyperthyroidism was first diagnosed, before any ophthalmopathy symptoms existed. The PBMCs studied were ones that came from roughly 9.4 ml fresh peripheral blood. The CDR3 contains 12 residues. V shed 4 bases and J shed 5 bases, with 9 bases lying between them. CDR1 PRHDT and CDR2 FYEKMQ come from the germline V gene (reference sequence). This clonotype was observed at least ten times. Using RNA transcripts as the source, TCR beta CDR3 regions were amplified. Primed by the HTBI set, a first-round RT-PCR was run on the TCR CDR3. TCRdb used MiXCR to reprocess the multiplex PCR reads, holding one entry per CDR3 protein. The table shows roughly 380,000 distinct CDR3 sequences, with approximately 12% occurring only once.

The sample consisted of blood. The chain has TRBV13 and TRBJ2-7; possibly TRBD1 for D (5 bases). The TCR sequence derives from a man aged 25-45 years with Graves' hyperthyroidism that later progressed to Graves' ophthalmopathy. CDR3 protein: CASSSDNNEQYF. CDR3 in DNA: TGTGCCAGCAGCTCGGACAACAACGAGCAGTACTTC.